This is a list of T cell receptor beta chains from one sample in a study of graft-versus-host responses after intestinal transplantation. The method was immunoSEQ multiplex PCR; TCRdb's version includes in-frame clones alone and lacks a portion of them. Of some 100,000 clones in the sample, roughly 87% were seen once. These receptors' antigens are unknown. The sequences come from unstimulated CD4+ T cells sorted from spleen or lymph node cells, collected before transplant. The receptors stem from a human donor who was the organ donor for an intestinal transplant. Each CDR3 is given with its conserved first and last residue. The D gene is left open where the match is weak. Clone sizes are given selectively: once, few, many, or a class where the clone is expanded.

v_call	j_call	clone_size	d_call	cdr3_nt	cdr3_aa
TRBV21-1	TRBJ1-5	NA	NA	TGTGCCAGCAGCAGCCACCGGGACAGGGGGCAGGTTCAGCCCCAGCATTTT	CASSSHRDRGQVQPQHF
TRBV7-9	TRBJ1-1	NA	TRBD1	TGTGCCAGCAGCTTACTTGGACAGGGAGCTGAAGCTTTCTTT	CASSLLGQGAEAFF
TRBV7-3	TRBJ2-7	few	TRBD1	TGTGCCAGCAGCTCCTCCGACAGGGCCCACGAGCAGTACTTC	CASSSSDRAHEQYF
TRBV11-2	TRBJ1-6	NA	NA	TGTGCCAGCAGCTTACCAAATTCACCCCTCCACTTT	CASSLPNSPLHF
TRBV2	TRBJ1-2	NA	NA	TGTGCCAGCAGTGAAGATCGTCCACGAGGCTACACCTTC	CASSEDRPRGYTF
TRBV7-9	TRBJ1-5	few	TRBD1	TGTGCCAGCAGCTTATCAGGGGGGGAGAACAATCAGCCCCAGCATTTT	CASSLSGGENNQPQHF
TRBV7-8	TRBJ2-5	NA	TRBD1	TGTGCCAGCAGCCTCGACAGGGCGAAGACCCAGTACTTC	CASSLDRAKTQYF
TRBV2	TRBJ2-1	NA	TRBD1	TGTGCCAGCAGTGAGCAGGGCCGGGACAGGGGGAATGAGCAGTTCTTC	CASSEQGRDRGNEQFF
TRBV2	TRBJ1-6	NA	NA	TGTGCCAGCCACGCCAGGGAAAATTCACCCCTCCACTTT	CASHARENSPLHF
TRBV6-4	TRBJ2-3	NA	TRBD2	TGTGCCAGCAGTGACTCGACTAGCGGGGGGGATACGCAGTATTTT	CASSDSTSGGDTQYF
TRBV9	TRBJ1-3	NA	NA	TGTGCCAGCAGCTTTGGACCTAGCTCTGGAAACACCATATATTTT	CASSFGPSSGNTIYF
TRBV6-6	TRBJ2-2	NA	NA	TGTGCCAGCAGACAGGGCGTCGCGAACACCGGGGAGCTGTTTTTT	CASRQGVANTGELFF
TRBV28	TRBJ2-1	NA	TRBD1	TGTGCCAGCAGTGTTCCGGGACAGGGTTACAATGAGCAGTTCTTC	CASSVPGQGYNEQFF
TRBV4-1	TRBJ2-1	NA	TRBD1	TGCGCCAGCAGGCTAGGGGAGACAGGGTATTATGAGCAGTTCTTC	CASRLGETGYYEQFF
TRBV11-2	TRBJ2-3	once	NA	TGTGCCAGCAGCTTATTCGTGGGATCCACAGATACGCAGTATTTT	CASSLFVGSTDTQYF
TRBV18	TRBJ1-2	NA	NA	TGTGCCAGCTCACCAGTCTCCGGATCAGCTAACTATGGCTACACCTTC	CASSPVSGSANYGYTF
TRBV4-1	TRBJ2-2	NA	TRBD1	TGCGCCAGCAGCCAGGGACAGTCGAACACCGGGGAGCTGTTTTTT	CASSQGQSNTGELFF
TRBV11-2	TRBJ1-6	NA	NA	TGTGCCAGCAGCCGACAGTTCAATTCACCCCTCCACTTT	CASSRQFNSPLHF
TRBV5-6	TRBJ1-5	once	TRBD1	TGTGCCAGCAGCTTATTCCAGGGGGGCAATCAGCCCCAGCATTTT	CASSLFQGGNQPQHF
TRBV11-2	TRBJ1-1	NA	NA	TGTGCCAGCAGCTTTGGGGGGCGGGGGAACACTGAAGCTTTCTTT	CASSFGGRGNTEAFF
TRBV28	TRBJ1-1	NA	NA	TGTGCCAGCAGTTTTGCATGGACGAACACTGAAGCTTTCTTT	CASSFAWTNTEAFF
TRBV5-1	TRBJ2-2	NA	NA	TGCGCCAGCAGCTTGGCAGGGTTGGGCACCGGGGAGCTGTTTTTT	CASSLAGLGTGELFF
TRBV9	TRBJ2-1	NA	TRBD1	TGTGCCAGCAGCGCTTCGGGACAGGGGAACAATGAGCAGTTCTTC	CASSASGQGNNEQFF
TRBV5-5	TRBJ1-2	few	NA	TGTGCCAGCAGCGGAAGCCAGGGGCCAACTAATGGCTACACCTTC	CASSGSQGPTNGYTF
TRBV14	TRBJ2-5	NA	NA	TGTGCCAGCAGCCAAGACAGGAGGACCCAGTACTTC	CASSQDRRTQYF
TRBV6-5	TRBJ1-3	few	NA	TGTGCCAGCTCTGGAGGTCCAGGAAACACCATATATTTT	CASSGGPGNTIYF
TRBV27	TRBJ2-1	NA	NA	TGTGCCAGCAGTACGGTAGGGGGAGAGCAGTTCTTC	CASSTVGGEQFF
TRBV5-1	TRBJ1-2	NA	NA	TGCGCCAGCAGCCCGTCGGGCAGTCCTAACTATGGCTACACCTTC	CASSPSGSPNYGYTF
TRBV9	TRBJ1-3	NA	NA	TGTGCCAGCAGCGCCCAGGGGAACTACGGAAACACCATATATTTT	CASSAQGNYGNTIYF
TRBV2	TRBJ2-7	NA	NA	TGTGCCAGCAGCAAAGAGGGGCGATACGAGCAGTACTTC	CASSKEGRYEQYF
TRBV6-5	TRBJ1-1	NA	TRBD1	TGTGCCAGCAGTTACTCGTCACAGGGGGCCAATACTGAAGCTTTCTTT	CASSYSSQGANTEAFF
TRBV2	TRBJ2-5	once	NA	TGTGCCAGCAGTGAGACAGTCGGGACTGTGGCCCAGTACTTC	CASSETVGTVAQYF
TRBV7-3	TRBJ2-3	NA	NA	TGTGCCAGCTCCGTCGGGGGCCCCACAGATACGCAGTATTTT	CASSVGGPTDTQYF
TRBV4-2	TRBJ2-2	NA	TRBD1	TGTGCCAGCAGCCAAGAGTACAGGGGGTCCGGGGAGCTGTTTTTT	CASSQEYRGSGELFF
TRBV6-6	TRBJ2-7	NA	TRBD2	TGTGCCAGCACTCAAGCGGGGGGGCCGTGGGAGCAGTACTTC	CASTQAGGPWEQYF
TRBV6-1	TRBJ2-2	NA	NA	TGTGCCTCAAGCACCGGGGAGCTGTTTTTT	CASSTGELFF
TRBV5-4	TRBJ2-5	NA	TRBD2	TGTGCCAGCAGCACCGTCGGGGGGCAAGAGACCCAGTACTTC	CASSTVGGQETQYF
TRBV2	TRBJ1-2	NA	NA	TGTGCCAGCAGTGGTCAGGGGTTGAATGGCTACACCTTC	CASSGQGLNGYTF
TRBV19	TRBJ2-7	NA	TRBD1	TGTGCCAGTAGTCGCCGGGACAGGGCTTACTACGAGCAGTACTTC	CASSRRDRAYYEQYF
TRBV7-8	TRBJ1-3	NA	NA	TGTGCCAGCAGCTTATCTGAACCTGGAAACACCATATATTTT	CASSLSEPGNTIYF
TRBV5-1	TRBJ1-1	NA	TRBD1	TGCGCCAGCAGCTTGGACCCAGGGGGCGAAGCTTTCTTT	CASSLDPGGEAFF
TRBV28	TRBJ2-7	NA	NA	TGTGCCAGCAGTCCTCGGCCCAGCTCCTACGAGCAGTACTTC	CASSPRPSSYEQYF
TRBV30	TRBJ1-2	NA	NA	TGTGCCTGGGGCCGGGACGGCCACAAGCTTACCTTC	CAWGRDGHKLTF
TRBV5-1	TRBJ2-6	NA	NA	TGCGCCAGCAGCTTCGGTCGGGCAGGGGCGGGCCCAGGCGGGGCCAACGTCCTGACTTTC	CASSFGRAGAGPGGANVLTF
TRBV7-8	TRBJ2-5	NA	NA	TGTGCCAGCAGCTTGAGAAGAAAAGAGACCCAGTACTTC	CASSLRRKETQYF
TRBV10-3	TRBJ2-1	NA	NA	TGTGCCATCAGTCAACAGGGAGATATCGATGAGCAGTTCTTC	CAISQQGDIDEQFF
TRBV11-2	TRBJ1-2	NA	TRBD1	TGTGCCAGCAGCCCGCAGACAGGGACTCGCGGCTACACCTTC	CASSPQTGTRGYTF
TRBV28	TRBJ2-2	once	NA	TGTGCCAGCAGTCCGATGGGAGCGACTTCCGGGGAGCTGTTTTTT	CASSPMGATSGELFF
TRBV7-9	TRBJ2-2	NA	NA	TGTGCCAGCAGCTTAAATCCGAACACCGGGGAGCTGTTTTTT	CASSLNPNTGELFF
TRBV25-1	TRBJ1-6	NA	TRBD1	TGTGCCAGTACAGGGGGCGTTGCGATGTCACCCCTCCACTTT	CASTGGVAMSPLHF
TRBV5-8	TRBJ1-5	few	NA	TGTGCCAGCAGAGGCCAGGGAGGGGCCCAGCCCCAGCATTTT	CASRGQGGAQPQHF
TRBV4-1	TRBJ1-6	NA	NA	TGCGCCAGCAGCCATCGCACTTGGTACGCAGGGTATAATTCACCCCTCCACTTT	CASSHRTWYAGYNSPLHF
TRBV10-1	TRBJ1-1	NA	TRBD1	TGCGCCAGCAGTGGGGACAGGGGCATGAACACTGAAGCTTTCTTT	CASSGDRGMNTEAFF